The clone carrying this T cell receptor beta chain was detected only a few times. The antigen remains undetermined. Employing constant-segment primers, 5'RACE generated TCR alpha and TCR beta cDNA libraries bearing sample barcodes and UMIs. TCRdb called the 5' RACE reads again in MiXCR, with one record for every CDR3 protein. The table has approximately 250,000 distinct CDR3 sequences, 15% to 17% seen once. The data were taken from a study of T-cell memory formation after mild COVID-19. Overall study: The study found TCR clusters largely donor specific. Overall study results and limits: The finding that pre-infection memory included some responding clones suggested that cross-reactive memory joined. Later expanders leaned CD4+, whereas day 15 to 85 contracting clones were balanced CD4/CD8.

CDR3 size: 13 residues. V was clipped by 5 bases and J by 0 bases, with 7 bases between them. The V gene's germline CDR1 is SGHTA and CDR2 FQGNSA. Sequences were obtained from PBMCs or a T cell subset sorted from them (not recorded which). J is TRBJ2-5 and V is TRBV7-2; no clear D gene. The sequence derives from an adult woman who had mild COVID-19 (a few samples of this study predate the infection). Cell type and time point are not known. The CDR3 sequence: CASSRPYQETQYF. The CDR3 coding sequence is TGTGCCAGCAGCCGTCCGTACCAAGAGACCCAGTACTTC.